This T cell receptor (beta chain) appears in the sequencing data of a study of blood T cell repertoires in COVID-19. About the study: Italy, Spain and the United States were the sources of the convalescent and acute COVID-19 samples.

In the authors' workflow: Counts of nucleated cells, estimated from reference gene primer amplification, were obtained. The data were produced by immunoSEQ multiplex PCR, yet TCRdb's version contains in-frame clones alone and is incomplete. The D gene and trimming were derived from the DNA, and the V and J assignments and clone size from that table. The sample lists hundreds of thousands of clones, approximately 83% seen once, with 2% to 2.5% in the top ten. This clone was observed a few times. This CDR3 comprises 18 residues. Trimming left V 1 base short and J 0 bases short, with 17 bases between. The germline V gene encodes CDR1 LGHNT and CDR2 FRNRAP.

This sequence joins TRBV12-5 and TRBJ2-3; possible D gene TRBD2, 6 bases. Sequencing was done on a sample of peripheral blood. This clonotype was sampled from a woman younger than 45 who had recovered from COVID-19. CDR3: CASGLGTGSSHSTDTQYF. CDR3 nucleotides: TGTGCTAGTGGTTTGGGAACCGGGAGCTCCCATAGCACAGATACGCAGTATTTT.